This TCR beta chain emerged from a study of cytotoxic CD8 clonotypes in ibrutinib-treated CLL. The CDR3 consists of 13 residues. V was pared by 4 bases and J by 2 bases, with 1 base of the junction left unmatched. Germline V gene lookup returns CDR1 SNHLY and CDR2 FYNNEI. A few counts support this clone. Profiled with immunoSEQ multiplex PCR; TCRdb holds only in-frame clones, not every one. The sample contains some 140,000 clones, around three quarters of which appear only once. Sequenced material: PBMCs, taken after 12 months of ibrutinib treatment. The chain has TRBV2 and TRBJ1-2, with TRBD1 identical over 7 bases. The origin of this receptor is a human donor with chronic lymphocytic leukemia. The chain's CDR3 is CASSGDRNYGYTF. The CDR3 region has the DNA TGTGCCAGCAGTGGGGACAGAAACTATGGCTACACCTTC.